This is a list of T cell receptor beta chains from one sample in a study of T cell repertoires in cytomegalovirus infection. Using its own MiXCR run on the reads, TCRdb lists one record per CDR3 protein. The sample has about 600,000 distinct CDR3 sequences; 20% to 25% are singletons. Material: CD8+ T cells from PBMCs. All receptors come from a human donor in good health (CMV status not recorded). Some clones in this sample may be carry-over from other donors' samples. Each CDR3 is given with its conserved first and last residue. The D gene is left open where the match is weak. Clone size is stated in some rows and not others, as once, few, many or a class when expanded.

>.|TRBV6-2/TRBV6-3|TRBJ2-1|.|14
CASSTGPTYNEQFF
TGTGCCAGCAGTACCGGGCCCACCTACAATGAGCAGTTCTTC
>few|TRBV15|TRBJ2-7|.|13
CATSKEGIYEQYF
TGTGCCACCAGCAAGGAGGGGATCTACGAGCAGTACTTC
>.|TRBV12-3/TRBV12-4|TRBJ1-4|.|13
CASSTGLNEKLFF
TGTGCCAGCAGTACCGGGCTGAATGAAAAACTGTTTTTT
>.|TRBV7-6|TRBJ2-7|.|15
CASSLGTGDSYEQYF
TGTGCCAGCAGCTTAGGTACAGGTGACTCCTACGAGCAGTACTTC
>many|TRBV7-6|TRBJ1-1|.|14
CASSLYLTNTEAFF
TGTGCCAGCAGCTTGTATCTAACGAACACTGAAGCTTTCTTT
>many|TRBV7-8|TRBJ2-1|.|15
CASSFPQGSYNEQFF
TGTGCCAGCAGCTTTCCACAGGGCTCCTACAATGAGCAGTTCTTC
>.|TRBV5-5|TRBJ2-1|.|15
CASSLDLGRGHEQFF
TGTGCCAGCAGCTTGGATTTGGGGCGGGGGCATGAGCAGTTCTTC
>.|TRBV7-9|TRBJ1-2|TRBD1|13
CASSAGTGGLYTF
TGTGCCAGCAGCGCGGGGACAGGGGGCTTGTACACCTTC
>.|TRBV6-2/TRBV6-3|TRBJ2-1|TRBD2|15
CASRRLAGPYNEQFF
TGTGCCAGCAGGAGACTAGCGGGGCCTTACAATGAGCAGTTCTTC
>.|TRBV7-9|TRBJ1-2|.|19
CASFGPLTTGRDDRDGYTF
TGTGCCAGCTTTGGACCTTTGACGACGGGCAGGGATGATAGGGATGGCTACACCTTC
>.|TRBV2|TRBJ2-2|.|15
CASSEAGGLHRELFF
TGTGCCAGCAGTGAAGCCGGGGGACTCCACCGGGAGCTGTTTTTT
>.|TRBV6-6|TRBJ1-5|.|14
CASSYRDTDQPQHF
TGTGCCAGCAGTTATCGGGACACCGATCAGCCCCAGCATTTT
>.|TRBV7-9|TRBJ2-3|.|16
CASSPRDSPATDTQYF
TGTGCCAGCAGCCCCCGGGACTCACCGGCCACAGATACGCAGTATTTT
>once|TRBV20-1|TRBJ2-7|TRBD2|14
CSARVSGVFYEQYF
TGCAGTGCTAGAGTTAGCGGGGTATTTTACGAGCAGTACTTC
>few|TRBV27|TRBJ2-1|.|14
CASSFSTDRGEQFF
TGTGCCAGCAGCTTTTCGACAGACCGGGGTGAGCAGTTCTTC
>few|TRBV7-9|TRBJ2-1|.|14
CASSLGQGLNEQFF
TGTGCCAGCAGCTTAGGTCAAGGGTTAAATGAGCAGTTCTTC
>.|TRBV20-1|TRBJ1-2|.|9
CSDVTGYTF
TGCAGTGATGTCACCGGCTACACCTTC
>few|TRBV7-8|TRBJ1-1|.|16
CASSLTGPLRGTEAFF
TGTGCCAGCAGCTTAACCGGGCCGCTGCGCGGCACTGAAGCTTTCTTT
>many|TRBV19|TRBJ1-1|.|12
CASTFGRTEAFF
TGTGCCAGTACCTTCGGAAGGACTGAAGCTTTCTTT
>many|TRBV7-2|TRBJ2-3|TRBD1|15
CASSSLTGGVDTQYF
TGTGCCAGCAGCTCCTTGACAGGGGGCGTAGATACGCAGTATTTT
>many|TRBV28|TRBJ2-5|TRBD2|15
CASSLDRRGGETQYF
TGTGCCAGCAGTTTGGATAGGCGGGGGGGAGAGACCCAGTACTTC
>.|TRBV5-1|TRBJ2-1|.|12
CTSSLGDNEQFF
TGCACCAGCAGCTTGGGGGACAATGAGCAGTTCTTC
>few|TRBV5-1|TRBJ2-6|TRBD1|16
CASSVGTGAGANVLTF
TGCGCCAGCAGCGTGGGGACAGGGGCTGGGGCCAACGTCCTGACTTTC
>many|TRBV7-8|TRBJ2-1|.|15
CASSPAGSDYNEQFF
TGTGCCAGCAGCCCCGCAGGGTCTGACTACAATGAGCAGTTCTTC
>.|TRBV15|TRBJ2-3|TRBD2|15
CATSRDGGRADTQYF
TGTGCCACCAGCAGAGATGGGGGGAGGGCAGATACGCAGTATTTT
>.|TRBV6-2/TRBV6-3|TRBJ1-2|.|13
CASSFPDRSGYTF
TGTGCCAGCAGTTTTCCTGACAGGAGCGGCTACACCTTC
>many|TRBV7-6|TRBJ2-2|TRBD2|16
CASSLAGLTNTGELFF
TGTGCCAGCAGCTTAGCGGGACTAACGAACACCGGGGAGCTGTTTTTT
>many|TRBV29-1|TRBJ2-3|.|12
CSVEGRTDTQYF
TGCAGCGTTGAAGGACGCACAGATACGCAGTATTTT
>few|TRBV5-6|TRBJ1-5|.|15
CASSLNRRVNQPQHF
TGTGCCAGCAGCTTGAATAGAAGGGTAAATCAGCCCCAGCATTTT
>.|TRBV7-9|TRBJ2-1|.|15
CASSPQINSYNEQFF
TGTGCCAGCAGCCCGCAAATTAACTCCTACAATGAGCAGTTCTTC
>few|TRBV6-2/TRBV6-3|TRBJ1-5|.|13
CAAGRYSNQPQHF
TGTGCCGCCGGGAGGTATAGCAATCAGCCCCAGCATTTT
>.|TRBV6-5|TRBJ2-2|.|16
CASSYSSTPNTGELFF
TGTGCCAGCAGTTACTCGTCCACTCCAAACACCGGGGAGCTGTTTTTT
>.|TRBV12-3/TRBV12-4|TRBJ2-3|.|13
CASRAIGPDTQYF
TGTGCCAGCCGAGCCATCGGGCCAGATACGCAGTATTTT
>.|TRBV28|TRBJ1-3|.|16
CASSLGDSSSGNTIYF
TGTGCCAGCAGTCTCGGTGACTCGAGCTCTGGAAACACCATATATTTT
>once|TRBV9|TRBJ1-1|.|13
CASSVGYGTEAFF
TGTGCCAGCAGCGTAGGATACGGCACTGAAGCTTTCTTT
>.|TRBV19|TRBJ1-5|.|14
CASSPDNLNQPQHF
TGTGCCAGTAGTCCAGACAATCTCAATCAGCCCCAGCATTTT
>many|TRBV7-8|TRBJ1-5|.|14
CASSLAGAQQPQHF
TGTGCCAGCAGCTTAGCGGGGGCACAGCAGCCCCAGCATTTT
>few|TRBV9|TRBJ2-2|.|15
CASSVGRGPTGELFF
TGTGCCAGCAGCGTAGGCCGGGGACCGACCGGGGAGCTGTTTTTT
>few|TRBV12-3/TRBV12-4|TRBJ1-5|.|11
CASGSNQPQHF
TGTGCCAGCGGGAGCAATCAGCCCCAGCATTTT
>.|TRBV9|TRBJ2-2|.|13
CASSTSLSGELFF
TGTGCCAGCAGCACCAGCCTCTCCGGGGAGCTGTTTTTT
>many|TRBV7-8|TRBJ2-5|.|16
CASSTRATKTKETQYF
TGTGCCAGCAGCACACGGGCAACAAAAACGAAAGAGACCCAGTACTTC
>.|TRBV10-3|TRBJ2-1|TRBD2|15
CAIRNRDLGGDEQFF
TGTGCCATCAGGAACCGGGACCTCGGGGGGGATGAGCAGTTCTTC
>many|TRBV2|TRBJ1-1|TRBD1|15
CASRDPGQVTWEAFF
TGTGCCAGCAGAGACCCGGGACAGGTTACTTGGGAAGCTTTCTTT
>.|TRBV29-1|TRBJ1-1|TRBD1|9
CSVPGQDFF
TGCAGCGTCCCGGGACAGGATTTCTTT
>.|TRBV29-1|TRBJ1-4|TRBD1|13
CSVGGTGDEKLFF
TGCAGCGTTGGAGGGACAGGGGATGAAAAACTGTTTTTT
>many|TRBV7-8|TRBJ2-3|.|12
CASSLRGQVQYF
TGTGCCAGCAGCTTAAGGGGCCAGGTGCAGTATTTT
>few|TRBV6-9|TRBJ2-2|.|12
CASMGPAGELFF
TGTGCCAGCATGGGCCCGGCCGGGGAGCTGTTTTTT
>.|TRBV29-1|TRBJ2-2|.|14
CSVPGGNKAGELFF
TGCAGCGTCCCCGGAGGGAATAAGGCCGGGGAGCTGTTTTTT
>few|TRBV4-2|TRBJ2-5|.|14
CASSQGSAQETQYF
TGTGCCAGCAGCCAAGGGTCAGCCCAAGAGACCCAGTACTTC
>.|TRBV7-9|TRBJ2-2|.|15
CASSLKGPTTGELFF
TGTGCCAGCAGCTTAAAGGGGCCGACCACCGGGGAGCTGTTTTTT
>few|TRBV5-4|TRBJ2-1|TRBD2|17
CASSSPSGGGSYNEQFF
TGTGCCAGCAGCTCCCCTAGCGGGGGGGGCTCCTACAATGAGCAGTTCTTC
>.|TRBV20-1|TRBJ1-2|.|15
CSARAQGLPNYGYTF
TGCAGTGCTAGAGCCCAGGGGCTCCCTAACTATGGCTACACCTTC
>few|TRBV6-5|TRBJ1-4|TRBD1|13
CASRTGGVGELFF
TGTGCCAGCAGGACAGGGGGCGTAGGGGAACTGTTTTTT
>.|TRBV2|TRBJ2-6|TRBD1|15
CASKRGRGGANVLTF
TGTGCCAGCAAAAGGGGGCGTGGTGGGGCCAACGTCCTGACTTTC